The next 18 T cell receptor beta chains were all read from a single sample in a study of CD8 T cells in Susac syndrome. Reverse transcription of 0.5 to 1 ug RNA was performed with random hexamers. MiXCR, run by TCRdb on the immunoSEQ multiplex PCR reads, gives a single entry per CDR3 protein. The sample holds 74,000 or so distinct CDR3 sequences, 85% to 95% seen once. Material: CD4+ T cells from PBMCs. These receptors were collected from a human donor with Susac syndrome.

V gene TRBV5-1 combines with J gene TRBJ2-7, with 7 bases that match TRBD2. Unmatched junction bases numbered 6, after V lost 0 bases and J lost 3 bases. The CDR3 is 15 amino acids. CDR1 is SGHRS, CDR2 YFSETQ, per germline. Here the CDR3 reads CASSLVGGSIYEQYF. For the CDR3, the DNA is TGCGCCAGCAGCTTGGTGGGCGGGAGTATCTACGAGCAGTACTTC.

The chain links TRBV20-1 to TRBJ1-6, with TRBD1 identical over 8 bases. The CDR3 runs 14 residues. V was pared by 6 bases and J by 7 bases, with 8 bases of the junction left unmatched. Germline lookup yields CDR1 DFQATT and CDR2 SNEGSKA (reference sequence). The CDR3 spells CSASGGRTNSPLHF. DNA for the CDR3: TGCAGTGCCTCAGGGGGCCGGACAAATTCACCCCTCCACTTT.

V and J are TRBV11-1 and TRBJ2-4; 12 nucleotides agree with TRBD1. Germline loops: CDR1 SGHAT, CDR2 FQDESV (reference sequence). V lost 6 bases to trimming and J lost 12 bases; unmatched junction nucleotides: 9. The length of the CDR3 is 14 residues. The CDR3 reads CASSQTRDRGPQYF. Here the CDR3 DNA reads TGTGCCAGCAGTCAAACCCGGGACAGGGGGCCTCAGTACTTC.

The rearrangement uses TRBV20-1 and TRBJ1-4; 8 bases are shared with TRBD1. The CDR3 runs 14 residues. Germline CDR1 and CDR2: DFQATT and SNEGSKA (reference sequence). The J segment lost 3 bases and the V segment lost 6 bases, leaving 6 bases of the junction unmatched. The CDR3 reads CSATGTGSNEKLFF. DNA for the CDR3: TGCAGTGCCACCGGGACAGGTTCTAATGAAAAACTGTTTTTT.

The CDR3 reads CASSPTTEAFF. CDR3 DNA: TGTGCCAGCAGCCCCACCACTGAAGCTTTCTTT. The chain combines TRBV7-2 with TRBJ1-1; unclear D gene. Trimming removed 5 bases at V and 4 bases at J, with 5 bases between. The CDR3 runs 11 residues. Germline V lookup: CDR1 SGHTA, CDR2 FQGNSA.

In its sample, this clonotype was seen once. The gene calls are TRBV2 and TRBJ1-5; D gene ambiguous. Between the trimmed V and J ends, which lost 2 bases and 2 bases, there was a span of 13 bases. CDR3 size: 16 residues. Germline-derived CDR1 and CDR2 are SNHLY and FYNNEI. CDR3 DNA sequence: TGTGCCAGCAGTGAAAGGGTAGGGCTTGGCAATCAGCCCCAGCATTTT. The encoded protein is CASSERVGLGNQPQHF.

This sequence joins TRBV7-2 and TRBJ1-5; D perhaps matches TRBD1 (6 bases). V was shortened by 6 bases and J by 6 bases, with 15 bases between the two germline ends. Germline CDR1 SGHTA, CDR2 FQGNSA. The CDR3 spans 14 residues. In DNA, the CDR3 is TGTGCCAGCAGTCCTTCCACAGGGCTTCAGCCCCAGCATTTT. Its protein product is CASSPSTGLQPQHF. Full variable domain (rest looked up from reference TRBV7-2 and TRBJ1-5): GAGVSQSPSNKVTEKGKDVELRCDPISGHTALYWYRQSLGQGLEFLIYFQGNSAPDKSGLPSDRFSAERTGGSVSTLTIQRTQQEDSAVYLCASSPSTGLQPQHFGDGTRLSIL.

This rearrangement joins TRBV3-1 to TRBJ2-7; D not resolved. Germline assignment: CDR1 LGHDT and CDR2 YNNKEL (reference sequence). The CDR3 contains 13 residues. Trimming took 2 bases from V and 1 from J, leaving 6 bases between them. The CDR3 protein is CASSQRRSYEQYF. CDR3 DNA: TGTGCCAGCAGCCAAAGGCGTTCCTACGAGCAGTACTTC.

The chain links TRBV2 to TRBJ2-7, with a weak D call TRBD2 (6 bases). The CDR3 covers 12 residues. The V and J ends lost 11 bases and 7 bases respectively, with 18 bases between them. Germline V lookup: CDR1 SNHLY, CDR2 FYNNEI. The DNA of the CDR3 is TGTGCCCCGCGGGGTCGATCGGAAGAGCAGTACTTC. Protein sequence: CAPRGRSEEQYF.

The chain uses TRBV7-2 and TRBJ2-3, with a weak D call TRBD2 (5 bases). V lost 5 bases to trimming and J lost 9 bases, with 15 bases between them. CDR1 and CDR2 (germline): SGHTA, FQGNSA. This CDR3 comprises 13 residues. As DNA, the CDR3 is TGTGCCAGCAGCCCCTCCCTCTCGGGGACGCAGTATTTT. Translating gives CASSPSLSGTQYF.

V is TRBV27 and J is TRBJ2-7; no definite D call. This CDR3 contains 16 residues. Between the trimmed V and J ends, which lost 4 bases and 5 bases, there was a span of 21 bases. Germline-derived CDR1 and CDR2 are MNHEY and SMNVEV (reference sequence). CDR3 nucleotides: TGTGCCAGCAGTTCACCGCTCGACCGGGTTTGCGACGAGCAGTACTTC. This translates into CASSSPLDRVCDEQYF.

This clonotype was counted a single time. The chain recombines TRBV28 with TRBJ2-2; D is uncertain. Trimming took 6 bases from V and 5 from J, leaving 10 bases between them. Germline CDR1 and CDR2: MDHEN and SYDVKM. This CDR3 has 13 residues. CDR3 in amino acids: CASRVARTGELFF. The CDR3 region has the DNA TGTGCCAGCAGGGTGGCGAGGACCGGGGAGCTGTTTTTT. The full variable domain, rest sourced from reference TRBV28 and TRBJ2-2, is DVKVTQSSRYLVKRTGEKVFLECVQDMDHENMFWYRQDPGLGLRLIYFSYDVKMKEKGDIPEGYSVSREKKERFSLILESASTNQTSMYLCASRVARTGELFFGEGSRLTVL.

The chain joins TRBV9 to TRBJ1-4; no firm D call. V lost 4 bases, J lost 7 bases, and 17 bases lay in between. In germline, CDR1 is SGDLS, CDR2 YYNGEE. This CDR3 comprises 15 residues. The CDR3, as DNA: TGTGCCAGCAGCCCACAGTTGGGCGTTGGTGAAAAACTGTTTTTT. Translation: CASSPQLGVGEKLFF.

The chain recombines TRBV20-1 with TRBJ2-7; 7 bases agree with TRBD2. J lost 0 bases, V lost 1 base, and 6 bases had no gene match. Looked up from germline, CDR1 is DFQATT and CDR2 is SNEGSKA (reference sequence). The CDR3 is 15 residues long. The CDR3 nucleotides are TGCAGTGCTAGAGGGCCCGGGGGGAGCTCCTACGAGCAGTACTTC. Its protein is CSARGPGGSSYEQYF.

The CDR3 reads CASSSVVSGERNEQFF. CDR3 DNA: TGTGCCAGCAGTTCCGTCGTTAGCGGGGAACGCAATGAGCAGTTCTTC. The V gene is TRBV28, the J gene TRBJ2-1, with TRBD2 identical over 8 bases. Germline CDR1 MDHEN, CDR2 SYDVKM. The CDR3 contains 16 residues. V was pared by 4 bases and J by 6 bases, with 11 bases of the junction left unmatched.

The chain links TRBV5-1 to TRBJ2-2, with D perhaps matching TRBD2 (5 bases). The CDR3 length is 15 residues. Germline CDR1 and CDR2: SGHRS and YFSETQ. With 1 base removed from V and 2 bases from J, the gap between germline ends came to 9 bases. CDR3 amino acids: CASSLSRGNTGELFF. The CDR3 region has the DNA TGCGCCAGCAGCTTGAGTCGGGGAAACACCGGGGAGCTGTTTTTT.

The rearrangement uses TRBV19 and TRBJ2-5, with TRBD1 identical over 8 bases. CDR3 length: 16 amino acids. J gave up 2 bases and V 0 bases, and 5 bases lay outside the gene matches. Germline V gene sequence: CDR1 LNHDA, CDR2 SQIVND (reference sequence). Here the CDR3 DNA reads TGTGCCAGTAGTATAGAAGGGACAGGCGAACAAGAGACCCAGTACTTC. This gives the protein CASSIEGTGEQETQYF.

The chain combines TRBV19 with TRBJ1-5, with D perhaps matching TRBD1 (5 bases). V was shortened by 7 bases and J by 8 bases, with 18 bases between the two germline ends. Germline CDR1 LNHDA, CDR2 SQIVND (reference sequence). The CDR3 contains 14 residues. The DNA of the CDR3 is TGTGCCAGTACCGACACAGGCGTTTCGGAGCCCCAGCATTTT. Its protein is CASTDTGVSEPQHF.